A single sample is the source of the 32 T cell receptor beta chains below, sequenced in a study of Graves' ophthalmopathy and Graves' hyperthyroidism. The authors amplified TCR beta CDR3 regions from RNA transcripts. The workflow started with a first-round RT-PCR run with HTBI primers and then moved on to a second-round multiplex PCR. TCRdb itself ran the multiplex PCR reads through MiXCR, one entry per CDR3 protein. The sample yields 500,000 to 700,000 distinct CDR3 sequences, about 20% seen once. The sample consisted of peripheral blood. The receptors come from a woman aged 18-29 years with stable Graves' hyperthyroidism. Some clones in this sample may be carry-over from other donors' samples.

The DNA of the CDR3 is TGTGCCAGCGGGCAGGCTGGAGCTTTCTTT. This codes for CASGQAGAFF. This chain uses TRBV12-3 or TRBV12-4 with TRBJ1-1; D is ambiguous. This CDR3 spans 10 amino acids. Trimming took off 8 bases at V and 10 bases at J, with 11 bases between the two ends.

This clonotype was counted ten times or more. The chain carries TRBV12-3 or TRBV12-4 and TRBJ1-5, with D tentatively TRBD1 (5 bases). The CDR3 has 15 amino acids. The V gene lost 3 bases and the J gene lost 6 bases, with 15 bases spanning the gap. CDR3 protein: CASSLTGGGGQPQHF. The CDR3 nucleotides are TGTGCCAGCAGTTTGACGGGCGGGGGAGGTCAGCCCCAGCATTTT.

The CDR3 DNA follows: TGTGCCAGCAGTGAAGGTCGCGAACTCCTCTATGGCTACACCTTC. It is translated as CASSEGRELLYGYTF. V is TRBV2 and J is TRBJ1-2; D uncertain. Germline values: CDR1 SNHLY, CDR2 FYNNEI. V gave up 1 base and J gave up 4 bases, with 13 bases separating them. This CDR3 contains 15 residues.

The rearrangement uses TRBV28 and TRBJ2-7; 9 nucleotides align to TRBD2. The CDR3 is 14 residues long. With 4 bases clipped from V and 4 bases from J, the junction kept 5 bases outside the gene matches. Germline lookup yields CDR1 MDHEN and CDR2 SYDVKM. CDR3 sequence (DNA): TGTGCCAGCAGTTGGGGCGGGGGGGCTTACGAGCAGTACTTC. Translation: CASSWGGGAYEQYF.

The chain joins TRBV20-1 to TRBJ2-3; 11 bases line up with TRBD2. CDR3 length equals 14 residues. The V gene's germline CDR1 is DFQATT and CDR2 SNEGSKA (reference sequence). Trimming took 5 bases from V and 2 from J; bases not matched to a gene: 3. The DNA of the CDR3 is TGCAGTGCTCCGACTAGCGGGAACACAGATACGCAGTATTTT. Protein: CSAPTSGNTDTQYF.

This clonotype was observed at least ten times. V and J are TRBV15 and TRBJ2-5; D is unresolved. V was pared by 0 bases and J by 5 bases, with 7 bases between. This CDR3 region has 13 residues. From germline, CDR1 is LNHNV and CDR2 YYDKDF (reference sequence). CDR3 amino acids: CATSRDEVETQYF. The CDR3 DNA follows: TGTGCCACCAGCAGAGATGAGGTGGAGACCCAGTACTTC.

This clonotype has only a few counts. The rearrangement uses TRBV12-3 or TRBV12-4 and TRBJ2-7, with D perhaps TRBD1 (6 bases). This CDR3 contains 14 residues. Trimming removed 2 bases from V and 1 base from J, with 9 bases in between. DNA of the CDR3: TGTGCCAGCAGTTTACCCGGACAGTCCTACGAGCAGTACTTC. Translating gives CASSLPGQSYEQYF.

The chain carries TRBV27 and TRBJ2-5; 8 positions match TRBD1. Looked up from germline, CDR1 is MNHEY and CDR2 is SMNVEV (reference sequence). V trimming: 4 bases; J trimming: 3 bases; junction bases outside the gene matches: 16. The CDR3 is made up of 18 amino acids. The CDR3 bases are TGTGCCAGCAGTTCGACAAGGACAGGGTCCCTGATTGAAGAGACCCAGTACTTC. Its protein is CASSSTRTGSLIEETQYF.

This clonotype was counted at least ten times. The chain uses TRBV6-4 and TRBJ1-1, with a possible D match to TRBD1 (5 bases). CDR3 size: 11 residues. V was shortened by 6 bases and J by 11 bases, with 13 bases between the two germline ends. Germline-derived CDR1 and CDR2 are MRHNA and SNTAGT. The DNA of the CDR3 is TGTGCCAGCAGCGTGCAGTGGGGGGCTTTCTTT. Residues: CASSVQWGAFF.

This clonotype has a count of ten or more. The chain joins TRBV2 to TRBJ2-5, with a possible D match to TRBD2 (5 bases). V was clipped by 2 bases and J by 5 bases, with 6 bases between them. The CDR3 contains 12 residues. Germline-derived CDR1 and CDR2 are SNHLY and FYNNEI. The CDR3 bases are TGTGCCAGCAGTGAAAGGGAGGAGACCCAGTACTTC. The encoded protein is CASSEREETQYF.

This clonotype has more than one count but fewer than ten. An end of the junction differs from the germline gene, which may be a read error. The rearrangement joins TRBV6-1 to TRBJ2-7; D gene uncertain. There are 13 residues in the CDR3. The germline V gene encodes CDR1 MNHNS and CDR2 SASEGT. CDR3 coding DNA: TGTGCCAGCACAAGCGTCATTTCCTACGATCAGTACTTC. It encodes CASTSVISYDQYF.

This clonotype was observed once. The chain recombines TRBV2 with TRBJ1-6; a possible D gene is TRBD1 (6 bases). Germline V gives CDR1 SNHLY, CDR2 FYNNEI. Trimming left V 6 bases short and J 8 bases short, with 20 bases between. The length of the CDR3 is 16 residues. The chain's CDR3 is CASSPGGTRDHSPLHF. The CDR3 coding sequence is TGTGCCAGCAGCCCTGGTGGGACAAGGGATCATTCACCCCTCCACTTT.

This clonotype has a count of ten or more. This rearrangement joins TRBV7-9 to TRBJ2-7, with D perhaps matching TRBD2 (5 bases). The V and J ends lost 5 bases and 5 bases respectively, with 16 bases between them. Germline V gene sequence: CDR1 SEHNR, CDR2 FQNEAQ (reference sequence). The CDR3 spans 14 residues. The DNA for the CDR3 is TGTGCCAGCAGCCCCGTCCAAGGGAGCCACGAGCAGTACTTC. Translating gives CASSPVQGSHEQYF.

This clonotype was observed at least ten times. The chain couples TRBV2 to TRBJ1-1; 9 bases map to TRBD1. The CDR3 contains 15 residues. The germline CDR1 and CDR2 sequences are SNHLY and FYNNEI. V was pared by 6 bases and J by 6 bases, with 11 bases of the junction left unmatched. CDR3 region: CASRAGTGSTPEAFF. The CDR3, as DNA: TGTGCCAGCAGGGCCGGGACAGGGTCCACGCCTGAAGCTTTCTTT.

This clonotype was counted many times. The rearrangement joins TRBV7-2 to TRBJ2-7, with 7 nucleotides matching TRBD2. Trimming cost V 3 bases and J 3 bases; bases outside gene matches: 5. This CDR3 comprises 14 residues. The V gene's germline CDR1 is SGHTA and CDR2 FQGNSA. This CDR3 is CASSFGLADYEQYF. DNA of the CDR3: TGTGCCAGCAGCTTCGGGCTAGCGGACTACGAGCAGTACTTC. The full variable domain, its missing parts supplied by reference TRBV7-2 and TRBJ2-7, is GAGVSQSPSNKVTEKGKDVELRCDPISGHTALYWYRQSLGQGLEFLIYFQGNSAPDKSGLPSDRFSAERTGGSVSTLTIQRTQQEDSAVYLCASSFGLADYEQYFGPGTRLTVT.

The table lists this clonotype with many counts. The J gene is TRBJ2-7, the V gene TRBV4-1; 10 nucleotides align to TRBD2. The V gene's germline CDR1 is MGHRA and CDR2 YSYEKL. CDR3 length equals 15 residues. The V segment lost 3 bases and the J segment 4 bases; nucleotides outside the gene matches: 6. CDR3: CASSQTSGPQYEQYF. Written as DNA, the CDR3 is TGCGCCAGCAGCCAGACTAGCGGGCCGCAATACGAGCAGTACTTC.

Ten or more counts support this clonotype. Possible read error: a much larger clone is one base away. The chain is built from TRBV28 and TRBJ1-5; possible D gene TRBD1, 6 bases. V shed 3 bases and J shed 5 bases, with 11 bases lying between them. The CDR3 extends over 14 amino acids. Looked up from germline, CDR1 is MDHEN and CDR2 is SYDVKM. In DNA, the CDR3 is TGTGCCAGCAGTTTGGTGACAGGCGATCAGCCCCAGCATTTT. Its protein product is CASSLVTGDQPQHF.

This clonotype was detected ten times or more. This chain links TRBV20-1 with TRBJ1-1; a possible D gene is TRBD1 (6 bases). Trimming stripped 8 bases from V and 11 bases from J, with 15 bases between. The CDR3 is 10 amino acids. CDR1 and CDR2 from the germline V gene are DFQATT and SNEGSKA (reference sequence). The CDR3 protein is CSSQGFTAFF. CDR3 nucleotides: TGCAGTTCACAGGGTTTTACGGCTTTCTTT.

This clonotype came up many times. The chain employs TRBV12-3 or TRBV12-4 and TRBJ2-7, with 11 bases that match TRBD2. The length of the CDR3 is 17 residues. Losses at the gene ends were 5 bases for V and 1 base for J; bases not matched to a gene: 10. CDR3 loop: CASSPVAGGPESYEQYF. For the CDR3, the DNA is TGTGCCAGCAGTCCCGTAGCGGGAGGGCCTGAGTCCTACGAGCAGTACTTC.

At least ten counts were recorded for this clonotype. This chain connects TRBV28 to TRBJ1-2; D gene ambiguous. The ends were cut back, 4 bases at V and 4 bases at J, with 7 bases in the middle. Germline CDR1 and CDR2: MDHEN and SYDVKM. The CDR3 totals 12 residues. CDR3 sequence reads: CASSYSSYGYTF. CDR3 sequence (DNA): TGTGCCAGCAGTTACAGTTCCTATGGCTACACCTTC.

The sample holds many counts of this clonotype. The chain links TRBV7-2 to TRBJ1-2; no clear D. The CDR3 sequence is 14 residues long. The ends were cut back, 2 bases at V and 3 bases at J, with 10 bases in the middle. CDR1 and CDR2 (germline): SGHTA, FQGNSA. The CDR3, as DNA: TGTGCCAGCAGCTTAAGTCCAGAGGACTATGGCTACACCTTC. The encoded protein is CASSLSPEDYGYTF.

The rearrangement uses TRBV12-3 or TRBV12-4 and TRBJ1-2; D is unresolved. V was shortened by 4 bases and J by 3 bases, with 9 bases between the two germline ends. The CDR3 runs 13 residues. Written as DNA, the CDR3 is TGTGCCAGCAGTTCCCAGCAGGACTATGGCTACACCTTC. This gives the protein CASSSQQDYGYTF.

This clonotype turned up a few times. The chain couples TRBV4-1 to TRBJ1-1, with 7 bases fitting TRBD1. After removal of 4 bases from V and 6 bases from J, the junction contained 8 bases not matched to a gene. The germline V gene encodes CDR1 MGHRA and CDR2 YSYEKL. This CDR3 is built from 14 residues. CDR3 bases: TGCGCCAGCAGCCGAGAGACCGGGACAGCTGAAGCTTTCTTT. This gives the protein CASSRETGTAEAFF.

This clonotype was found many times. J is TRBJ1-1 and V is TRBV28, with D unclear. The CDR3 loop spans 13 amino acids. Germline CDR1 and CDR2: MDHEN and SYDVKM. V shed 6 bases and J shed 5 bases, with 13 bases lying between them. The CDR3 spells CASSLISRTEAFF. Written as DNA, the CDR3 is TGTGCCAGCAGCCTCATTAGTAGGACTGAAGCTTTCTTT.

Turning to this clonotype: Just one base apart from a much larger clone, this may be a read error. This chain joins TRBV20-1 and TRBJ1-5; D unclear. Per germline, CDR1 DFQATT and CDR2 SNEGSKA (reference sequence). The CDR3 loop spans 12 amino acids. CDR3 region: CSVSPLNQPKHF. The CDR3, as DNA: TGCAGTGTTTCACCACTCAATCAGCCCAAGCATTTT.

This clonotype was detected ten times or more. The V and J genes are TRBV20-1 and TRBJ2-5, with 7 bases that match TRBD1. The CDR3 runs 13 residues. The germline V gene encodes CDR1 DFQATT and CDR2 SNEGSKA (reference sequence). Here the CDR3 DNA reads TGCAGCCCGACCCTCGACAGGGAAGAGACCCAGTACTTC. This encodes CSPTLDREETQYF.

This clonotype was found many times. The J gene is TRBJ1-5, the V gene TRBV6-1; no firm D call. V was trimmed by 6 bases and J by 0 bases, leaving 3 bases between them. The CDR3 is made up of 12 amino acids. Per germline, CDR1 MNHNS and CDR2 SASEGT. CDR3 coding DNA: TGTGCCAGCAGGGATAGCAATCAGCCCCAGCATTTT. As protein: CASRDSNQPQHF.

In its sample, this clonotype was seen many times. The rearrangement joins TRBV6-5 to TRBJ1-2; D not certain. Trimming pared 7 bases from V and 6 bases from J, leaving 12 bases between. Germline CDR1 is MNHEY and CDR2 is SVGAGI. The CDR3 runs to 12 residues. DNA of the CDR3: TGTGCCAGCAACGAGGGCTATGATGGCTACACCTTC. Translation: CASNEGYDGYTF.

This clonotype was observed many times. The junction departs from the called germline gene at one end, perhaps through a read error. The J gene is TRBJ1-1, the V gene TRBV10-3, with unresolved D. This CDR3 region has 14 residues. Per germline, CDR1 ENHRY and CDR2 SYGVKD. The CDR3 is CAIRPDTMNTEVFF. The CDR3, as DNA: TGTGCCATCAGACCCGACACCATGAACACTGAAGTTTTCTTT.

The chain joins TRBV27 to TRBJ1-2, with 7 nucleotides matching TRBD1. Germline V lookup: CDR1 MNHEY, CDR2 SMNVEV (reference sequence). Trimming cost V 4 bases and J 6 bases; bases outside gene matches: 5. This CDR3 has 13 residues. In DNA, the CDR3 is TGTGCCAGCAGTTCCCCGGACAGGAATGGCTACACCTTC. It codes for CASSSPDRNGYTF.

In this sample, this clonotype turned up many times. The chain recombines TRBV27 with TRBJ1-2, with TRBD1 matching over 7 bases. The CDR3 loop spans 13 amino acids. Trimming cost V 6 bases and J 2 bases; bases outside gene matches: 3. Germline CDR1 and CDR2: MNHEY and SMNVEV (reference sequence). The CDR3 DNA is TGTGCCAGCAGATCACAGGGGAACTATGGCTACACCTTC. It specifies CASRSQGNYGYTF.

This clonotype was seen at least ten times. The CDR3 DNA follows: TGCGCCAGCAGCCCCGGGTCCTCCCCCGGGGAGCTGTTTTTT. It is translated as CASSPGSSPGELFF. This rearrangement joins TRBV10-1 to TRBJ2-2; no definite D call. CDR3 size: 14 residues. The germline V gene encodes CDR1 WNHNN and CDR2 SYGVQD (reference sequence). Trimming pared 6 bases from V and 6 bases from J, leaving 14 bases between.